Sequencing of this T cell receptor (beta chain) was carried out in a study of cytomegalovirus exposure and HLA in healthy donors. Regarding the study as a whole: Three chains linked to CMV were shown in vitro to be specific for CMV antigens. In a later analysis, first-cohort TCR clusters were found to tend to co-occur in the 130 or so validation repertoires.

Profiling relied on immunoSEQ multiplex PCR, and the TCRdb table lists in-frame clones only, not all of them. The table lists 110,000 or so clones, about 88% of them singletons. With regard to this clone: What it binds is unknown.

This clonotype originated in a woman aged 18-30 years in good health and CMV-seronegative. The specimen sequenced was PBMCs.

CDR3 region: CASSDRDYNEQFF. The DNA of the CDR3 is TGTGCCAGCAGTGATCGAGACTACAATGAGCAGTTCTTC. The rearrangement joins TRBV6-1 to TRBJ2-1; D call uncertain. With 3 bases removed from V and 3 bases from J, the gap between germline ends came to 6 bases. The CDR3 is made up of 13 amino acids. Looked up from germline, CDR1 is MNHNS and CDR2 is SASEGT.